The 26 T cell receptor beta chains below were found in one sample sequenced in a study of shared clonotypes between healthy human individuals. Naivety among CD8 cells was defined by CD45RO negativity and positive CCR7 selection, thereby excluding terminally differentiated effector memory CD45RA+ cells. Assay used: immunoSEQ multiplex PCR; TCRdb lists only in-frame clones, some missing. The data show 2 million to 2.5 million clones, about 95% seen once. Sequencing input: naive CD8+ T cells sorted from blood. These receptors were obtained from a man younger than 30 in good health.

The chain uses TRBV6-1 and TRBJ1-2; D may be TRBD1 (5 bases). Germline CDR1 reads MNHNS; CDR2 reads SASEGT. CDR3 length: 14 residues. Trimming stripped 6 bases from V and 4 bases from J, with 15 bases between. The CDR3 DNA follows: TGTGCCAGCAGCCCTCCGGGGGAGGGCTATGGCTACACCTTC. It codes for CASSPPGEGYGYTF.

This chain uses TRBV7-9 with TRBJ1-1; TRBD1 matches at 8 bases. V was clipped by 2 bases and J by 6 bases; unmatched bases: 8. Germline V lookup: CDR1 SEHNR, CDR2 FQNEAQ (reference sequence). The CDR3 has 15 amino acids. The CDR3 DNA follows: TGTGCCAGCAGCTTAATCGGGACAGGACCTCCTGAAGCTTTCTTT. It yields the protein CASSLIGTGPPEAFF.

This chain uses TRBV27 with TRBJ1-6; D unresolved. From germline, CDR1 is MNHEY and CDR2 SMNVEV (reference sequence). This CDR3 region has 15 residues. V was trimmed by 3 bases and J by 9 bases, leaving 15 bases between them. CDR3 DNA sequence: TGTGCCAGCAGTTTCGAGCTATGGTCGGGTTCACCCCTCCACTTT. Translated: CASSFELWSGSPLHF.

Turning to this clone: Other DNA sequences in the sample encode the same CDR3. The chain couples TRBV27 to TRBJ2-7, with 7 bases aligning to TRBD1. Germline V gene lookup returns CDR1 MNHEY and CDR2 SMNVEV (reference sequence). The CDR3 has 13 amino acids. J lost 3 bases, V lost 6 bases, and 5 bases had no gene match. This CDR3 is CASSLGQLYEQYF. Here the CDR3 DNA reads TGTGCCAGCAGCCTGGGACAGCTCTACGAGCAGTACTTC.

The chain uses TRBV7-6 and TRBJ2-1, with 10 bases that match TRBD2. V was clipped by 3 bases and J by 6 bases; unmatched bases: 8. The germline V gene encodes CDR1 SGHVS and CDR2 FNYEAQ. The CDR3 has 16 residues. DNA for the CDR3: TGTGCCAGCAGCTTGGTCGCGAGCGGGGGGGCCAATGAGCAGTTCTTC. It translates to CASSLVASGGANEQFF.

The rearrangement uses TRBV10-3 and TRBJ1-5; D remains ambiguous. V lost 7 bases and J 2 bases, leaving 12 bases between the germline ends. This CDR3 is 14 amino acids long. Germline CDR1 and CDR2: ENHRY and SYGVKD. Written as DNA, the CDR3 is TGTGCCATCAAAGACGAGGTGGGCAATCAGCCCCAGCATTTT. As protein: CAIKDEVGNQPQHF.

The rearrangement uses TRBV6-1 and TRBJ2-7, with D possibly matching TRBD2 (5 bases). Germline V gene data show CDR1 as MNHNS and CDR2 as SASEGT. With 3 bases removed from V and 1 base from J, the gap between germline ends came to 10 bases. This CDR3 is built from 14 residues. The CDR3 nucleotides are TGTGCCAGCAGTGACGCGGGTCCTTCCTACGAGCAGTACTTC. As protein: CASSDAGPSYEQYF.

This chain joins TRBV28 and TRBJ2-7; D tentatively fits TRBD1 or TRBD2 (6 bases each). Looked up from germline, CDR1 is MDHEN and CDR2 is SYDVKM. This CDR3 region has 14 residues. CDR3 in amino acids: CAGGPTTGAGEQYF. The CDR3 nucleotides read TGTGCGGGTGGACCGACTACGGGGGCAGGGGAGCAGTACTTC.

In DNA form, the CDR3 reads TGTGCCAGCAGCTCCTCCGAGGGGCCCAATGAGCAGTTCTTC. Residues: CASSSSEGPNEQFF. V is TRBV13 and J is TRBJ2-1; the D gene could be TRBD1 or TRBD2 (5 bases each). In germline, CDR1 is PRHDT, CDR2 FYEKMQ (reference sequence). The CDR3 consists of 14 residues. V was trimmed by 4 bases and J by 6 bases, leaving 13 bases between them.

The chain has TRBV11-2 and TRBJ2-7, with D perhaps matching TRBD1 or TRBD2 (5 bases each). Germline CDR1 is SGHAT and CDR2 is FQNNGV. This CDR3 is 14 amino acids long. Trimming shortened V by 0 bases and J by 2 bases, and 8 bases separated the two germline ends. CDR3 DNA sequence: TGTGCCAGCAGCTTAGATATGGGGGCCTACGAGCAGTACTTC. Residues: CASSLDMGAYEQYF.

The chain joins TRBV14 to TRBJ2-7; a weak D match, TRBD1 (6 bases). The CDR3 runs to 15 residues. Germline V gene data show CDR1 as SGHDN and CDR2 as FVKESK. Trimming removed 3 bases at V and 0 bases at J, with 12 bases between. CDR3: CASSHLDSGSYEQYF. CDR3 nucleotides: TGTGCCAGCAGCCACTTGGACAGCGGCTCCTACGAGCAGTACTTC.

The CDR3 nucleotides are TGTGCCAGCAGCCCAACCGTTCTGCAAGAGACCCAGTACTTC. This sequence encodes CASSPTVLQETQYF. The chain combines TRBV7-9 with TRBJ2-5; D gene ambiguous. The germline gives CDR1 SEHNR, CDR2 FQNEAQ (reference sequence). This CDR3 contains 14 residues. Trimming left V 5 bases short and J 2 bases short, with 12 bases between.

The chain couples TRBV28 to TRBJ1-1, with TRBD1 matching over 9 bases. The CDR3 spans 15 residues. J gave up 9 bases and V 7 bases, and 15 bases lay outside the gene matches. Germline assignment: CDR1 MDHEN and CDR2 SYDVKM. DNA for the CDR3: TGTGCCAGCACCCTTCTAGGGGGACAGGGTTCTCAAGCTTTCTTT. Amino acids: CASTLLGGQGSQAFF. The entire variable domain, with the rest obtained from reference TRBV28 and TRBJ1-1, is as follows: DVKVTQSSRYLVKRTGEKVFLECVQDMDHENMFWYRQDPGLGLRLIYFSYDVKMKEKGDIPEGYSVSREKKERFSLILESASTNQTSMYLCASTLLGGQGSQAFFGQGTRLTVV.

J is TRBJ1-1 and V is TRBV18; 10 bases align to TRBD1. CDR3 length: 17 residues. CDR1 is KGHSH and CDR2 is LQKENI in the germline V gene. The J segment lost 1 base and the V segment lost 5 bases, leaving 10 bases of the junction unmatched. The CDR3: CASSSTGTGVENTEAFF. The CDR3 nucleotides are TGTGCCAGCTCATCGACCGGGACAGGGGTAGAGAACACTGAAGCTTTCTTT.

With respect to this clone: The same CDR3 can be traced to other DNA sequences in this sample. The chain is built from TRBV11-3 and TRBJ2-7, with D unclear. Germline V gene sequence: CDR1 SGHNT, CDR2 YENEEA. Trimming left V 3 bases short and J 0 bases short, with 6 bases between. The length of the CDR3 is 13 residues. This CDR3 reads CASSLGYSYEQYF. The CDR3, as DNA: TGTGCCAGCAGCTTGGGGTACTCCTACGAGCAGTACTTC.

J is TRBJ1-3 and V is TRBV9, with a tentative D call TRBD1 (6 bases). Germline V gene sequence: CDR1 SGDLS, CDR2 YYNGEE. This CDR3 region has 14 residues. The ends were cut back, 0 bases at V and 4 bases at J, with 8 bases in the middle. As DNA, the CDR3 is TGTGCCAGCAGCGTAGCTACAGGGGGAAACACCATATATTTT. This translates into CASSVATGGNTIYF.

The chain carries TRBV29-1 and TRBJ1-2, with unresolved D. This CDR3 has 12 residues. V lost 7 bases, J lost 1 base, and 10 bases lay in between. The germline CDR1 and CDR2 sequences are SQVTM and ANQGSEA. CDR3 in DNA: TGCAGCGCCGAGTCCGGTAACTATGGCTACACCTTC. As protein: CSAESGNYGYTF. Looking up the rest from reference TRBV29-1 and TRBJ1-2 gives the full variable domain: SAVISQKPSRDICQRGTSLTIQCQVDSQVTMMFWYRQQPGQSLTLIATANQGSEATYESGFVIDKFPISRPNLTFSTLTVSNMSPEDSSIYLCSAESGNYGYTFGSGTRLTVV.

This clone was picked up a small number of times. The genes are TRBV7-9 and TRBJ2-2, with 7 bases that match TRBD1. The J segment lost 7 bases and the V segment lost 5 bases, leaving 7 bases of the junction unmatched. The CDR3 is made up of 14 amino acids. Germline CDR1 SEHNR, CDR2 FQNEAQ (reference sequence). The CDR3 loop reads CASSIPGGGGELFF. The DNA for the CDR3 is TGTGCCAGCAGCATACCAGGGGGTGGCGGGGAGCTGTTTTTT.

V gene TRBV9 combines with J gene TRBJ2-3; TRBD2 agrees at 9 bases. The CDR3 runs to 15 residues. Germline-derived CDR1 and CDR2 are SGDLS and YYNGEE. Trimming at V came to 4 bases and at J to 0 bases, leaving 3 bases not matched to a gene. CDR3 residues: CASSLAGLSTDTQYF. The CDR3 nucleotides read TGTGCCAGCAGCCTAGCGGGGCTTAGCACAGATACGCAGTATTTT.

CDR3 sequence: CASSPTGTTVGNTIYF. CDR3 DNA sequence: TGTGCCAGCAGCCCCACCGGGACAACAGTGGGAAACACCATATATTTT. The chain links TRBV9 to TRBJ1-3; D may be TRBD1 (6 bases). From germline, CDR1 is SGDLS and CDR2 YYNGEE. Deletions cut 4 bases from V and 4 bases from J, with 18 bases between. There are 16 residues in the CDR3.

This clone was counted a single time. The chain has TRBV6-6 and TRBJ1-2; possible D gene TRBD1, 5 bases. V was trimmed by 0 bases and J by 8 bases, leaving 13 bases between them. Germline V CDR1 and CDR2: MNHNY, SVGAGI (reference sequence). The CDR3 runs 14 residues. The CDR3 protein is CASSYSTPRGGYTF. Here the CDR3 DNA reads TGTGCCAGCAGTTACTCGACCCCGCGGGGCGGCTACACCTTC.

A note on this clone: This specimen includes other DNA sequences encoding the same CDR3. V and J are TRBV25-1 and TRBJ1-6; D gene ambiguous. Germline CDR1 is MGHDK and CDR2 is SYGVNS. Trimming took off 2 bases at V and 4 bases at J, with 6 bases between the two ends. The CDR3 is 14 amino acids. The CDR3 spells CASSEAGYNSPLHF. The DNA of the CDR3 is TGTGCCAGCAGTGAAGCCGGGTATAATTCACCCCTCCACTTT.

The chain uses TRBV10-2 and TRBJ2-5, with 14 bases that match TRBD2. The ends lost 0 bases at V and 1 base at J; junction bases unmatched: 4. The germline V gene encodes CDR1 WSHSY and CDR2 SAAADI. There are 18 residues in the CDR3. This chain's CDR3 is CASSESWTSGGTQETQYF. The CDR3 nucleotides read TGCGCCAGCAGTGAGTCCTGGACTAGCGGGGGGACCCAAGAGACCCAGTACTTC.

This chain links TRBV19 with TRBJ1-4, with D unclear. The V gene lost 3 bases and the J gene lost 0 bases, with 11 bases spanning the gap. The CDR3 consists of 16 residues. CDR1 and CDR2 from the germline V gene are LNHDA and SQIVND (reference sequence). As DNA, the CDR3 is TGTGCCAGTAGTATTTTGCACCTTGCAACTAATGAAAAACTGTTTTTT. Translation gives CASSILHLATNEKLFF.

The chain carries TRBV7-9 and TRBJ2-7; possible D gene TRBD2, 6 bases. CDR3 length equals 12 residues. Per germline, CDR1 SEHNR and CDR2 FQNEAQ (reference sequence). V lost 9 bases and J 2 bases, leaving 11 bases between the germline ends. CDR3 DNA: TGTGCCAGTAGCGGCATGACCTACGAGCAGTACTTC. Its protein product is CASSGMTYEQYF.

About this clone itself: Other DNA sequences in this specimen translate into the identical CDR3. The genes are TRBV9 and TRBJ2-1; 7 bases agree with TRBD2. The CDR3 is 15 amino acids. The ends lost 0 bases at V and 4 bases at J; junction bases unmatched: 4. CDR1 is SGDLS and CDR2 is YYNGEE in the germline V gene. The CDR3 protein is CASSVVGGNYNEQFF. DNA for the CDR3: TGTGCCAGCAGCGTAGTCGGGGGGAATTACAATGAGCAGTTCTTC.